What follows describes a single T cell receptor (beta chain). It has no known antigen specificity. No clone much larger than this one lies a single base away; base qualities are absent. The data belong to a study of early T cells in non-severe SARS-CoV-2 infection (dated by TCRdb to the early 2020s). About the full investigation: Bulk RNA from unsorted whole blood was used for TCR sequencing, so alpha and beta chains could not be paired. Study-wide conclusions, independent of this receptor: VDJdb matching was skewed toward anti-spike CD8 responses, so virus-specific expansions were likely underestimated and private and CD4 specificities were missed.

A distance of 10 bases separates the germline ends of V and J, which lose 4 bases and 2 bases respectively. CDR1 MNHEY and CDR2 SVGEGT were looked up in the germline V gene. Taken from cysteine to phenylalanine, the CDR3 has 14 residues. Only the CDR3 part of the read is kept: 42 bases, read in frame from the first base. Library creation used 5' RACE. TCRdb records NextSeq 500 as the sequencer. To correct for sequencing error and PCR bias, the TCR library protocol tagged individual cDNA molecules with unique molecular identifiers. Both TCR alpha and beta chains were sequenced, and tight co-correlation was observed between alpha and beta sequence abundances in each sample. In the paper's pipeline: V gene, J gene and CDR3 annotation of TCR sequences was performed with Decombinator V4. Expanded TCRs were defined as changing significantly between any two time points under a Poisson model with p below 0.0001. TCR abundances were normalised to the total number of TCRs sequenced per sample and were expressed as counts per million. MAIT TCRs were defined by TRAV1-2 paired with TRAJ12, TRAJ20 or TRAJ33, and iNKT TCRs by TRAV10 paired with TRAJ18. VDJdb, accessed on 1 November 2021, was searched for TCRs annotated for CMV, EBV and SARS-CoV-2, and TCRs annotated for more than one antigen were excluded. TCRdb reworked the public reads: Q25 trimming with fastp, MiXCR clone assembly, productive beta chains retained. Here each entry gathers all rows of one CDR3 protein and keeps the most common genes and DNA. It is TCRdb's table, rather than the study itself, that gives the V and J calls and clone size. Across this sample there are tens of thousands of distinct CDR3 sequences, with about 4.3% seen only once. The ten largest make up 7.5% to 8.5% of the sample.

Set within a cohort of healthcare workers in London, UK, this nested case-control study involved weekly PCR testing of nasopharyngeal swabs along with blood sampling. Healthcare workers were recruited between 23 and 31 March 2020, during the week of the UK lockdown, and were followed weekly for up to roughly 15 weeks. The sequence is built from TRBV6-2 or TRBV6-3 and TRBJ2-3; a tentative D match to TRBD2 spans 6 bases. This receptor was taken from an adult who was a healthcare worker with PCR-confirmed SARS-CoV-2 infection or an uninfected control (not recorded which). The sequenced sample consisted of whole blood. The DNA is TGTGCCAGCAGTTCGGGACTTAACACAGATACGCAGTATTTT. It specifies CASSSGLNTDTQYF.